The sequence of this T cell receptor (beta chain) was determined in a study of blood T cell repertoires in COVID-19. Method: immunoSEQ multiplex PCR; TCRdb's copy keeps in-frame clones and lacks some. The data show around 200,000 clones, roughly 90% seen once. V lost 2 bases to trimming and J lost 7 bases, with 11 bases between them. The CDR3 runs to 13 residues. Germline lookup yields CDR1 ENHRY and CDR2 SYGVKD. This sequence was found in a man younger than 35 with active or convalescent COVID-19. Sequences were obtained from peripheral blood. This chain links TRBV10-3 with TRBJ1-2; D possibly corresponds to TRBD1 (5 bases). CDR3 nucleotides: TGTGCCATCAGTGAGGGTAGGGGTTTTGGCTACACCTTC. Protein sequence: CAISEGRGFGYTF.